Detailed here is one T cell receptor (beta chain). This clone was counted a single time. Its antigen remains undetermined. Base qualities are not provided; no much larger clone lies one nucleotide away. The Qiagen DNeasy kit was used to extract genomic DNA both from unsorted PBMCs and from the negatively selected CD4+ and CD8+ fractions. Using primers that anneal to V and J segments, immunoSEQ multiplex PCR amplified the TCR beta CDR3 regions. Amplification bias was minimized using a synthetic immune receptor repertoire, and residual bias was removed computationally after sequencing. Processing in the source paper ran as follows. Custom Python scripts were used to quantify repertoire diversity as the Shannon entropy index. Unsorted, CD4+ and CD8+ repertoires were analyzed separately, except for combined analyses in which CD4+ and CD8+ sequences were merged in silico. A clone was considered expanded if an increase in frequency of at least 2-fold after treatment relative to C1D1 was found, and a pseudocount of 0.5 was applied to clones undetected at baseline. Clones with 0 or 1 copy at C1D1 were classified as singleton clones, and clones with 2 or more copies were classified as non-singleton clones. Clones expanded in unsorted samples were labelled as CD4+, CD8+ or unknown by matching protein sequences in sorted samples from the same patient. Wilcoxon tests on paired samples were used to test diversity changes from C1D1 to C4D1. Held by TCRdb, this immuneACCESS table contains in-frame sequences only and omits some clones. Under half of the omission traces to an unresolved V gene where checked; the cause of the rest is unknown. V, J and clone size are taken as reported in that table, and D and trimming were inferred from the DNA itself. Here the sample has about 100,000 clones; approximately 90% occur a single time. The ten largest clones capture around 6.6% of the sample.

The data are from a study of PD-1 blockade in classical Hodgkin lymphoma (dated by TCRdb to between 2020 and 2021). Regarding the study in general: Nivolumab dosing was 3 mg/kg intravenously every 2 weeks, continuing until either disease progression or unacceptable toxicity. A peripheral blood immune signature of response to PD-1 blockade in classical Hodgkin lymphoma was defined using TCR beta sequencing and CyTOF.

Study-wide findings and limitations: Baseline diversity similar to that of newly diagnosed patients was observed in trial patients achieving complete response, whereas significantly lower diversity was observed in partial responders and progressors. The study was restricted to a single clinical trial cohort, and the causes of repertoire differences, possibly disease activity or prior therapy, were left undefined. CD4+ but not CD8+ TCR diversity rose significantly by C4D1 (p=0.0027 vs p=0.16), most apparent in complete responders (p=0.02). Newly diagnosed patients were reported to have lower baseline TCR diversity than healthy donors, and relapsed/refractory patients were reported to have lower baseline TCR diversity still. Diversity was lower in patients who began nivolumab less than 1 year after ASCT, so these patients were left out of later analyses to avoid confounding by immune reconstitution.

According to the study, the label for this sample's time point signals: cycle 2 day 1 (C2D1) of nivolumab. All trial patients had relapsed after autologous stem cell transplantation, with cohorts A, B and C differing in prior brentuximab vedotin exposure. A total of 50 to 70 patients with relapsed/refractory classical Hodgkin lymphoma made up the trial cohort, and each patient's best overall response was complete response, partial response or progressive disease. Trial patients were treated with single-agent nivolumab in the multi-cohort phase II CheckMate 205 trial. An independent review committee assessed best overall response using the 2007 International Working Group response criteria. PBMCs from the trial were collected at three points: immediately before nivolumab initiation (C1D1), and during therapy at cycle 2 day 1 and cycle 4 day 1. After peripheral blood was drawn into 8 mL Vacutainer Cell Preparation Tubes, PBMCs were isolated by centrifugation and then cryopreserved.

The sample consisted of peripheral blood mononuclear cells (PBMCs), taken before the second cycle of nivolumab. The source is a human donor with classical Hodgkin lymphoma.

The CDR3 has the sequence CASRADLNTGELFF. The nucleotide sequence reads TGTGCCAGCAGAGCAGATCTGAACACCGGGGAGCTGTTTTTT. The V and J segments used are TRBV7-6 and TRBJ2-2; no D gene is confidently identified. Trimming takes 6 bases from V and 1 base from J, and the germline ends sit 9 bases apart. CDR1 and CDR2 are read off the germline V gene as SGHVS and FNYEAQ. The CDR3, from cysteine to phenylalanine, totals 14 residues. The kept DNA is CDR3 alone, 42 bases in frame from the first base.